Sequencing of this T cell receptor beta chain was carried out in a study of immune evolution from preneoplasia to lung adenocarcinoma. Study observations and caveats: Normal lung had the highest top T cell clone frequencies.

Patients had resection in Japan or China between about 2013 and 2017. On this clone itself: Its antigen is as yet unknown.

CDR1 is MGHRA, CDR2 YSYEKL, per germline. This CDR3 has 18 residues. Between the trimmed V and J ends, which lost 4 bases and 1 base, there was a span of 19 bases. Data came from immunoSEQ multiplex PCR; TCRdb stores just in-frame clones and leaves some out. Among thousands of clones, around 76% were seen once, and the ten largest hold approximately 3%. The receptor was derived from a person in their 70s with lung adenocarcinoma. Sequencing was performed on FFPE minimally invasive lung adenocarcinoma tissue. The V gene is TRBV4-1, the J gene TRBJ2-2; perhaps TRBD1 as D (5 bases). Here the CDR3 reads CASSPQGKKPLNTGELFF. The CDR3 DNA reads TGCGCCAGCAGCCCCCAGGGAAAAAAACCTCTGAACACCGGGGAGCTGTTTTTT.